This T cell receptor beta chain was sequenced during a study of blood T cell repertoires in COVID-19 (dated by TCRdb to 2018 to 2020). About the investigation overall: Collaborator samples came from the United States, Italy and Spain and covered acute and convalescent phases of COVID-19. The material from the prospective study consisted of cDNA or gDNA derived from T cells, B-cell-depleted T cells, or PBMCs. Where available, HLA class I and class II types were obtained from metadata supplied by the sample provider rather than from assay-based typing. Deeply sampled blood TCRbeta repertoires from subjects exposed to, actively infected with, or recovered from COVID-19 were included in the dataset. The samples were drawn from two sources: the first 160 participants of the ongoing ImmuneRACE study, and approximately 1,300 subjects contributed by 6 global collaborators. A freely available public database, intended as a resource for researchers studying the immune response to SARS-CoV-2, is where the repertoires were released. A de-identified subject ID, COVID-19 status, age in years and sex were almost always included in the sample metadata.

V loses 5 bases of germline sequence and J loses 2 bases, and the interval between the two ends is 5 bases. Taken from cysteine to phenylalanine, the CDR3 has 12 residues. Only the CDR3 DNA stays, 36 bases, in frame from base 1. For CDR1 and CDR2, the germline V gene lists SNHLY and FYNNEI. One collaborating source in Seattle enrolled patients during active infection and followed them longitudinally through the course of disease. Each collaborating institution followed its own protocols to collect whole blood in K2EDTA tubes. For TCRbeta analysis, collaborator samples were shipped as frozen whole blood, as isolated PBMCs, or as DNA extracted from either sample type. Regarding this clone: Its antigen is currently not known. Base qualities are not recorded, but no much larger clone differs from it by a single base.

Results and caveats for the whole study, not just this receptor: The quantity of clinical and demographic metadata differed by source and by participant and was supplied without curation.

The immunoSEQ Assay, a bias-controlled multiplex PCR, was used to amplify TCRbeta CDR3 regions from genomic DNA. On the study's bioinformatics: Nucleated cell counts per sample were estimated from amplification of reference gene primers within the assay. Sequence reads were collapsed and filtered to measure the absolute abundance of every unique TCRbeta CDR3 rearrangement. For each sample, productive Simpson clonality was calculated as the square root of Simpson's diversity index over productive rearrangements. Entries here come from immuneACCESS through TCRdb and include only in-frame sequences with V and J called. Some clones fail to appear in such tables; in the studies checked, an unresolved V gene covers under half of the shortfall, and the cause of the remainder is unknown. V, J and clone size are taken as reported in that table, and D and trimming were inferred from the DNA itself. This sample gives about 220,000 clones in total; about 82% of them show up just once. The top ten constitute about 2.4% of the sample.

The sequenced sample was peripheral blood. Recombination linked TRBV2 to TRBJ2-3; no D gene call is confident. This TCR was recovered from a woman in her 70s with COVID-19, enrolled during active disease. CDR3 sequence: CASSPITDTQYF. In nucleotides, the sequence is TGTGCCAGCAGTCCTATCACAGATACGCAGTATTTT.